This entry describes one T cell receptor beta chain. This sample stems from a study of blood T cell repertoires in COVID-19. The participants were between roughly 18 and 89 years old and came from roughly 24 US areas. The method was immunoSEQ multiplex PCR; TCRdb's version includes in-frame clones alone and lacks a portion of them. The sample lists around 390,000 clones, 85% to 90% occurring once. The CDR3 extends over 13 amino acids. Trimming removed 8 bases from V and 2 bases from J, with 10 bases in between. The germline V gene has CDR1 MNHEY and CDR2 SVGAGI. The TCR originated in a woman in her forties or fifties who had recovered from COVID-19. The chain uses TRBV6-5 and TRBJ1-3, with no clear D. Sequencing input: PBMCs or T cells enriched from blood (not recorded which). The CDR3 coding sequence is TGTGCCAGCGAGGGTGGTACTGGAAACACCATATATTTT. This translates into CASEGGTGNTIYF.